Shown below are 14 T cell receptor beta chains from a single sample sequenced in a study of shared clonotypes between healthy human individuals. Sequencing was performed with immunoSEQ multiplex PCR; in TCRdb, only in-frame clones are kept and a portion is missing. The data contain some 690,000 clones, about 92% of them seen just once; the ten biggest clones take up 34%. Sequenced: memory CD8+ T cells from PBMCs. The subset: CD45RO+ cells pooled with CCR7-negative TemRA cells. These receptors originate from a man aged 18 to 29 in good health. Some clones in this sample may be carry-over from other donors' samples.

The rearrangement links TRBV19 to TRBJ2-4; D gene ambiguous. The V and J ends lost 8 bases and 14 bases respectively, with 16 bases between them. Germline V gives CDR1 LNHDA, CDR2 SQIVND (reference sequence). The length of the CDR3 is 11 residues. CDR3 nucleotide sequence: TGTGCCAGTGGCCGCCCGGGTGCTGAGTACTTC. Protein: CASGRPGAEYF.

This clone was found once. The CDR3 DNA reads TGTGCCATCGACTTAGTAGCGGAGGGCTCCTACGAGCAGTACTTC. Amino acid sequence: CAIDLVAEGSYEQYF. The chain joins TRBV2 to TRBJ2-7, with TRBD2 as a possible D gene (6 bases). This CDR3 comprises 15 residues. CDR1 and CDR2 (germline): SNHLY, FYNNEI. V gave up 10 bases and J gave up 0 bases, with 19 bases separating them.

The chain employs TRBV7-8 and TRBJ2-3, with 8 bases identical to TRBD2. After removal of 1 base from V and 3 bases from J, the junction contained 3 bases not matched to a gene. The germline CDR1 and CDR2 sequences are SGHVS and FQNEAQ. The length of the CDR3 is 15 residues. The CDR3 spells CASSLGGLDTDTQYF. CDR3 bases: TGTGCCAGCAGCTTAGGGGGACTAGATACAGATACGCAGTATTTT.

Remarks on this clone: Other DNA sequences of this sample code for an identical CDR3. The rearrangement uses TRBV19 and TRBJ1-1, with D uncertain. Trimming removed 2 bases at V and 0 bases at J, with 4 bases between. CDR1 and CDR2 (germline): LNHDA, SQIVND (reference sequence). This CDR3 is built from 13 residues. The CDR3: CASSITVNTEAFF. In DNA, the CDR3 is TGTGCCAGTAGTATAACGGTGAACACTGAAGCTTTCTTT.

V gene TRBV7-6 combines with J gene TRBJ2-7; 9 positions match TRBD2. Trimming removed 5 bases from V and 1 base from J; junction bases left unmatched: 9. This CDR3 is 16 amino acids long. CDR1 and CDR2 (germline): SGHVS, FNYEAQ. The CDR3 DNA reads as TGTGCCAGCAGCCCCCTCTACGCGGGAGGGTCCTACGAGCAGTACTTC. This gives the protein CASSPLYAGGSYEQYF. The full variable domain, rest sourced from reference TRBV7-6 and TRBJ2-7, is GAGVSQSPRYKVTKRGQDVALRCDPISGHVSLYWYRQALGQGPEFLTYFNYEAQQDKSGLPNDRFSAERPEGSISTLTIQRTEQRDSAMYRCASSPLYAGGSYEQYFGPGTRLTVT.

The CDR3 loop is CASSLGLWSEGKNYGYTF. In DNA, the CDR3 is TGTGCCAGCAGTTTAGGATTGTGGAGTGAGGGAAAGAACTATGGCTACACCTTC. The V gene is TRBV28, the J gene TRBJ1-2; no firm D call. CDR1 is MDHEN, CDR2 SYDVKM, per germline. The CDR3 contains 18 residues. Trimming stripped 2 bases from V and 2 bases from J, with 21 bases between.

The V call is TRBV27, the J call TRBJ2-7, with D possibly being TRBD2 (5 bases). Per germline, CDR1 MNHEY and CDR2 SMNVEV (reference sequence). Trimming stripped 3 bases from V and 6 bases from J, with 15 bases between. The CDR3 length is 14 residues. The CDR3 coding sequence is TGTGCCAGCAGTTTCGGGAAGAACTTACCCGAGCAGTACTTC. Translating it yields CASSFGKNLPEQYF.

The chain carries TRBV6-6 and TRBJ1-1; D gene unclear. V lost 3 bases, J lost 1 base, and 15 bases lay in between. This CDR3 contains 16 residues. The germline CDR1 and CDR2 sequences are MNHNY and SVGAGI (reference sequence). The CDR3 region is CASSYSVYVGNTEAFF. CDR3 DNA: TGTGCCAGCAGTTATAGTGTCTATGTGGGGAACACTGAAGCTTTCTTT.

The rearrangement links TRBV27 to TRBJ2-7, with D possibly matching TRBD1 (6 bases). With 8 bases removed from V and 0 bases from J, the gap between germline ends came to 14 bases. This CDR3 has 14 amino acids. Germline V gene sequence: CDR1 MNHEY, CDR2 SMNVEV (reference sequence). CDR3 nucleotide sequence: TGTGCCAGCGGAGACAGGTTATCCTCCTACGAGCAGTACTTC. Encoded protein: CASGDRLSSYEQYF.

CDR3 coding DNA: TGTGCCAGCAGCTTGGCCGGGCGCAAGCGATCCATCACCGGGGAGCTGTTTTTT. Protein sequence: CASSLAGRKRSITGELFF. V usage is TRBV5-8 and J usage is TRBJ2-2; D gene ambiguous. V lost 0 bases to trimming and J lost 4 bases, with 19 bases between them. The CDR3 contains 18 residues. Germline V gives CDR1 SGHTS, CDR2 YDEGEE.

This chain links TRBV10-2 with TRBJ2-3; 12 nucleotides match TRBD2. CDR3 length: 16 amino acids. Germline V gene lookup returns CDR1 WSHSY and CDR2 SAAADI. Trimming at V came to 3 bases and at J to 3 bases, leaving 4 bases not matched to a gene. Here the CDR3 reads CASSDPTSGSTDTQYF. In nucleotides, the CDR3 is TGCGCCAGCAGTGACCCGACTAGCGGGAGTACAGATACGCAGTATTTT.

This clone was observed a handful of times. CDR3 DNA sequence: TGTGCCAGCAGCCCTTACGGGAATTATCAGCCCCAGCATTTT. This codes for CASSPYGNYQPQHF. The rearrangement uses TRBV27 and TRBJ1-5; D is ambiguous. Germline CDR1 MNHEY, CDR2 SMNVEV (reference sequence). The CDR3 is 14 amino acids. Trimming cost V 6 bases and J 5 bases, with 14 bases left between them.

The chain is built from TRBV5-1 and TRBJ1-1, with D unresolved. CDR3 size: 16 residues. V was shortened by 1 base and J by 4 bases, with 17 bases between the two germline ends. Per germline, CDR1 SGHRS and CDR2 YFSETQ. DNA of the CDR3: TGCGCCAGCAGCTTGAATCGAGGGCCGAGGATCACTGAAGCTTTCTTT. Translation gives CASSLNRGPRITEAFF.

The CDR3: CAWHPGQTNYGYTF. The CDR3 region has the DNA TGTGCCTGGCACCCGGGACAGACTAACTATGGCTACACCTTC. J is TRBJ1-2 and V is TRBV30, with 7 bases identical to TRBD1. J gave up 0 bases and V 5 bases, and 6 bases lay outside the gene matches. The CDR3 extends over 14 amino acids. Germline lookup yields CDR1 GTSNPN and CDR2 SVGIG (reference sequence).